This paragraph reports one T cell receptor (beta chain). The data originate from a study of blood T cell repertoires in COVID-19. As for the study in general: The origin of the acute and convalescent COVID-19 samples was the United States, Italy and Spain.

Clones were sequenced by immunoSEQ multiplex PCR, and TCRdb holds only the in-frame ones, with some missing. Of around 300,000 clones detected, roughly 89% appear once; the ten largest clones hold roughly 1.8%. Participants came from some 23 US areas, aged roughly 18 to 95 years. The germline V gene has CDR1 MNHEY and CDR2 SVGAGI. The CDR3 runs 14 residues. The V gene end was trimmed by 7 bases and the J gene end by 1 base; junction bases not matched to a gene: 3. Source material: PBMCs or T cells enriched from blood (not recorded which). This receptor was taken from a woman aged 60 to 75 who had recovered from COVID-19. The genes are TRBV6-5 and TRBJ1-4; the match to TRBD1 covers 7 bases. The CDR3 DNA reads as TGTGCCAGCAACCGACAGGGAACTAATGAAAAACTGTTTTTT. Amino acids: CASNRQGTNEKLFF.